This passage covers 12 T cell receptor beta chains from one sample sequenced in a study of response to subunit inactivated influenza vaccine (dated by TCRdb to 2016 to 2019). Library preparation was by RT-PCR. The listed sequencing device is Illumina HiSeq 2500. The raw public reads went through TCRdb reprocessing: fastp at Q25, MiXCR clone calling, in-frame beta chains kept. Each record represents a unique CDR3 protein, reported with the most common genes and DNA among its rows. The sample table records more than 700,000 distinct CDR3 sequences; approximately 21% of these occur just once. The ten largest make up around 9.6% of the sample. The sample here was PBMCs from blood, taken around 5 days after vaccination. Receptors were obtained from a man in his fifties or sixties who received an inactivated influenza vaccine. Donor details come from another sample of the same person, matched by shared clones.

This clonotype was seen only a few times. V and J are TRBV5-6 and TRBJ2-1; TRBD2 matches 8 bases. Germline CDR1 is SGHDT and CDR2 is YYEEEE. The CDR3 has 16 residues. V gave up 0 bases and J gave up 2 bases; unmatched junction bases: 4. The CDR3 is CASSLDLGLAYNEQFF. The CDR3 coding sequence is TGTGCCAGCAGCTTGGACTTGGGACTAGCCTACAATGAGCAGTTCTTC. Looking up the rest from reference TRBV5-6 and TRBJ2-1 gives the full variable domain: DAGVTQSPTHLIKTRGQQVTLRCSPKSGHDTVSWYQQALGQGPQFIFQYYEEEERQRGNFPDRFSGHQFPNYSSELNVNALLLGDSALYLCASSLDLGLAYNEQFFGPGTRLTVL.

In this sample, this clonotype turned up a few times. The CDR3 DNA is TGCAGTGCTAATTTGGACAGCACAAATTCACCCCTCCACTTT. Protein: CSANLDSTNSPLHF. V gene TRBV20-1 combines with J gene TRBJ1-6, with D possibly being TRBD1 (6 bases). With 4 bases removed from V and 7 bases from J, the gap between germline ends came to 14 bases. Germline V gives CDR1 DFQATT, CDR2 SNEGSKA (reference sequence). There are 14 residues in the CDR3.

In this sample, this clonotype turned up a few times. J is TRBJ2-5 and V is TRBV20-1; a possible D gene is TRBD2 (5 bases). V lost 3 bases, J lost 7 bases, and 18 bases lay in between. This CDR3 comprises 14 residues. Germline V lookup: CDR1 DFQATT, CDR2 SNEGSKA (reference sequence). CDR3 DNA sequence: TGCAGTGCTAGCCAACCGGGCCTCGGAGGGACCCAGTACTTC. Translated: CSASQPGLGGTQYF.

This clonotype occurred a few times. This chain uses TRBV20-1 with TRBJ1-1, with TRBD1 matching 7 bases. V lost 1 base and J lost 3; bases outside the gene matches: 5. This CDR3 has 14 residues. Germline V gene data show CDR1 as DFQATT and CDR2 as SNEGSKA (reference sequence). CDR3 bases: TGCAGTGCTAGAGGTGCAGGGGGTTACACTGAAGCTTTCTTT. Its protein product is CSARGAGGYTEAFF.

In this sample, this clonotype turned up a few times. The rearrangement joins TRBV4-1 to TRBJ1-6; D is unclear. Between the trimmed V and J ends, which lost 0 bases and 10 bases, there was a span of 10 bases. From germline, CDR1 is MGHRA and CDR2 YSYEKL. The CDR3 has 14 amino acids. CDR3 sequence (DNA): TGCGCCAGCAGCCAAGAAAGGGCCGGCTCACCCCTCCACTTT. Translated: CASSQERAGSPLHF.

This rearrangement joins TRBV4-2 to TRBJ2-7; 8 nucleotides agree with TRBD1. The ends lost 4 bases at V and 6 bases at J; junction bases unmatched: 11. The V gene's germline CDR1 is LGHNA and CDR2 YNFKEQ. This CDR3 region has 15 residues. The CDR3 DNA sequence: TGTGCCAGCAGCCCCCCGGGACAGGACGTCCTCGAGCAGTACTTC. Encoded protein: CASSPPGQDVLEQYF.

V and J are TRBV27 and TRBJ2-5; TRBD2 aligns across 7 bases. Trimming cost V 4 bases and J 6 bases; bases outside gene matches: 8. The CDR3 length is 14 residues. Germline CDR1 and CDR2: MNHEY and SMNVEV (reference sequence). The CDR3 loop reads CASSSRGSLKTQYF. CDR3 in DNA: TGTGCCAGCAGTTCTCGCGGGAGCCTAAAGACCCAGTACTTC.

This clonotype was seen more than once but under ten times. The chain is built from TRBV25-1 and TRBJ2-5, with 9 nucleotides matching TRBD1. The J segment lost 7 bases and the V segment lost 4 bases, leaving 10 bases of the junction unmatched. Per the germline V gene, CDR1 is MGHDK and CDR2 is SYGVNS. The length of the CDR3 is 15 residues. The CDR3 protein is CASSAFTGGGGTQYF. CDR3 coding DNA: TGTGCCAGCAGTGCCTTTACAGGGGGCGGGGGGACCCAGTACTTC.

In this sample, this clonotype turned up a few times. The rearrangement links TRBV20-1 to TRBJ2-7; the D gene is possibly TRBD1 (6 bases). This CDR3 region has 14 residues. Trimming took off 1 base at V and 4 bases at J, with 14 bases between the two ends. Germline V CDR1 and CDR2: DFQATT, SNEGSKA (reference sequence). This CDR3 is CSARGTAGVYEQYF. The CDR3 nucleotides are TGCAGTGCTAGAGGAACAGCAGGGGTTTACGAGCAGTACTTC.

This clonotype has a handful of counts. This rearrangement joins TRBV3-1 to TRBJ1-5; 7 bases match TRBD1. The CDR3 covers 14 residues. Germline-derived CDR1 and CDR2 are LGHDT and YNNKEL (reference sequence). J gave up 11 bases and V 3 bases, and 10 bases lay outside the gene matches. The CDR3 protein is CASSHATGSQAQHF. CDR3 nucleotide sequence: TGTGCCAGCAGCCATGCGACAGGGTCCCAAGCCCAGCATTTT.

This clonotype was seen a single time. The chain combines TRBV2 with TRBJ2-1; D tentatively reads TRBD1 or TRBD2 (5 bases each). The CDR3 consists of 11 residues. V lost 0 bases and J lost 16, with 10 bases in between. Germline V gene sequence: CDR1 SNHLY, CDR2 FYNNEI. CDR3 protein: CASSEALRDFF. The CDR3 DNA reads as TGTGCCAGCAGTGAAGCGCTGAGGGACTTCTTC.

The chain uses TRBV9 and TRBJ2-5; D is unresolved. Trimming pared 4 bases from V and 4 bases from J, leaving 11 bases between. Germline V gene data show CDR1 as SGDLS and CDR2 as YYNGEE. This CDR3 contains 13 residues. CDR3 coding DNA: TGTGCCAGCAGCCCAACAGTCCGAGAGACCCAGTACTTC. Translation: CASSPTVRETQYF. Variable domain in full (rest from reference TRBV9 and TRBJ2-5): DSGVTQTPKHLITATGQRVTLRCSPRSGDLSVYWYQQSLDQGLQFLIQYYNGEERAKGNILERFSAQQFPDLHSELNLSSLELGDSALYFCASSPTVRETQYFGPGTRLLVL.